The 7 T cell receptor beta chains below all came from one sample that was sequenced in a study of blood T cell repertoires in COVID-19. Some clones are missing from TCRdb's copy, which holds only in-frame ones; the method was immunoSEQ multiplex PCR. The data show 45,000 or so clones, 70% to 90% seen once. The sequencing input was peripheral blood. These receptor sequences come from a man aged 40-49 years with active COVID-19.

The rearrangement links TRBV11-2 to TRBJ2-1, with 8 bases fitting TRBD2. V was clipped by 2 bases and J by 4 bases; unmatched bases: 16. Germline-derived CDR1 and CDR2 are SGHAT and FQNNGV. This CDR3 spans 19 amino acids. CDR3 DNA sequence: TGTGCCAGCAGCTTATTCCGGTTCACGGAGCGGGAGTTGTACAATGAGCAGTTCTTC. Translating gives CASSLFRFTERELYNEQFF.

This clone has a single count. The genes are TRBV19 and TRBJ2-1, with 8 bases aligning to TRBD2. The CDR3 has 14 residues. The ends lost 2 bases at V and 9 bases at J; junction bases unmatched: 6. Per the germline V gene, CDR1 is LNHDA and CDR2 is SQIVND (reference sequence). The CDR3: CASSIKRERFEQFF. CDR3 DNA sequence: TGTGCCAGTAGTATAAAGCGGGAGCGTTTTGAGCAGTTCTTC. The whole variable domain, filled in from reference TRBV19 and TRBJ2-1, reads DGGITQSPKYLFRKEGQNVTLSCEQNLNHDAMYWYRQDPGQGLRLIYYSQIVNDFQKGDIAEGYSVSREKKESFPLTVTSAQKNPTAFYLCASSIKRERFEQFFGPGTRLTVL.

CDR3 in amino acids: CASSLGQGRSLFF. CDR3 nucleotides: TGTGCCAGCAGTTTAGGACAGGGCCGGAGTCTGTTTTTT. The chain has TRBV12-3 or TRBV12-4 and TRBJ2-2, with 7 bases that match TRBD1. The V segment lost 1 base and the J segment 14 bases; nucleotides outside the gene matches: 7. CDR3 length: 13 residues.

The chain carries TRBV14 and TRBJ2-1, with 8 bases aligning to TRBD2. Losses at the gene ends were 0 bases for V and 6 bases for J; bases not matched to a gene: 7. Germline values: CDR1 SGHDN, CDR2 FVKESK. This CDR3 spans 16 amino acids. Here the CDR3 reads CASSQDASGLGNEQFF. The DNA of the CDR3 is TGTGCCAGCAGCCAAGACGCCTCGGGACTAGGCAATGAGCAGTTCTTC.

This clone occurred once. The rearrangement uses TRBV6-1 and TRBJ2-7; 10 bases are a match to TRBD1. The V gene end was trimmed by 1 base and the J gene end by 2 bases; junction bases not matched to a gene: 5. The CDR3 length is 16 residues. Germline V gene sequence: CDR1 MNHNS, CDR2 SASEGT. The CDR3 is CASSEEHGTGAYEQYF. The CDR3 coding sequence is TGTGCCAGCAGTGAAGAACATGGGACAGGGGCCTACGAGCAGTACTTC.

The CDR3 nucleotides are TGTGCCAGCCGAATCGGGGGGCGCGGCGGGGAGCTGTTTTTT. It translates to CASRIGGRGGELFF. The chain employs TRBV27 and TRBJ2-2; maybe TRBD2 (7 bases). Per germline, CDR1 MNHEY and CDR2 SMNVEV (reference sequence). This CDR3 comprises 14 residues. Trimming took off 8 bases at V and 7 bases at J, with 17 bases between the two ends.

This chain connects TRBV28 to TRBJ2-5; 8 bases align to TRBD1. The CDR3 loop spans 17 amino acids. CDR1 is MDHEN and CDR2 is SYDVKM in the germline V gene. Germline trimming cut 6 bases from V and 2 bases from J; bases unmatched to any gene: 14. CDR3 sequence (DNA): TGTGCCAGCAGGAGGAGACAGGGGACCCTATCACAAGAGACCCAGTACTTC. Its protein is CASRRRQGTLSQETQYF.